The rows below give T cell receptor beta chains drawn from one sample of a study of T-cell memory formation after mild COVID-19. Using its own MiXCR run on the 5' RACE reads, TCRdb lists one record per CDR3 protein. The data contain around 470,000 distinct CDR3 sequences, around 20% of them singletons. The sequencing sample was made of PBMCs or a T cell subset sorted from them (not recorded which). These receptors all come from an adult woman who had mild COVID-19 (a few samples of this study predate the infection). Cell type and time point are not known. CDR3s include the opening cysteine and the closing phenylalanine or tryptophan. Clone size is shown for a subset of rows, as once, few, many or a class of expanded clone.

v_call: TRBV7-2; j_call: TRBJ2-6; clone_size: -; cdr3_aa: CASSPGGPGANVLTF
v_call: TRBV7-8; j_call: TRBJ2-3; clone_size: few; cdr3_aa: CASRVDRVDTDTQYF
v_call: TRBV15; j_call: TRBJ2-5; clone_size: few; cdr3_aa: CATSNRDPGETQYF
v_call: TRBV6-5; j_call: TRBJ1-1; clone_size: few; cdr3_aa: CASSYSTSQAEAFF
v_call: TRBV18; j_call: TRBJ2-1; clone_size: few; cdr3_aa: CASSPLTSIGEQFF
v_call: TRBV27; j_call: TRBJ2-2; clone_size: many; cdr3_aa: CASSFTQGGTGELFF
v_call: TRBV5-1; j_call: TRBJ2-4; clone_size: few; cdr3_aa: CASSRLATSGGADGKNIQYF
v_call: TRBV24-1; j_call: TRBJ1-5; clone_size: few; cdr3_aa: CATTPDGSNQPQHF
v_call: TRBV6-6; j_call: TRBJ2-1; clone_size: -; cdr3_aa: CASTDSNRGSGWGNEQFF
v_call: TRBV20-1; j_call: TRBJ1-1; clone_size: many; cdr3_aa: CSARKVDSANTEAFF
v_call: TRBV2; j_call: TRBJ2-4; clone_size: -; cdr3_aa: CASSEAGGIQYF
v_call: TRBV5-1; j_call: TRBJ2-2; clone_size: many; cdr3_aa: CASSLAWGITGELFF
v_call: TRBV9; j_call: TRBJ2-1; clone_size: -; cdr3_aa: CASNNMGAGGPELAYNEQFF
v_call: TRBV27; j_call: TRBJ1-2; clone_size: few; cdr3_aa: CASRTGGEVPYGYTF
v_call: TRBV5-1; j_call: TRBJ2-1; clone_size: few; cdr3_aa: CASSPGTTPIYNEQFF
v_call: TRBV5-1; j_call: TRBJ2-3; clone_size: few; cdr3_aa: CASSFGEGADTQYF
v_call: TRBV2; j_call: TRBJ2-7; clone_size: -; cdr3_aa: CADHPQASSYEQYF
v_call: TRBV7-3; j_call: TRBJ2-7; clone_size: few; cdr3_aa: CASSPDRYSYEQYF
v_call: TRBV4-3; j_call: TRBJ1-1; clone_size: many; cdr3_aa: CASSQVQDYTEAFF
v_call: TRBV6-6; j_call: TRBJ2-2; clone_size: -; cdr3_aa: CASSQDRDTRELFF
v_call: TRBV7-2; j_call: TRBJ1-1; clone_size: few; cdr3_aa: CASSTLSWRVGKNTEAFF
v_call: TRBV7-7; j_call: TRBJ2-1; clone_size: -; cdr3_aa: CASSPNNGNEQFF
v_call: TRBV7-6; j_call: TRBJ2-3; clone_size: many; cdr3_aa: CASSLGSASGSPSADTQYF
v_call: TRBV5-1; j_call: TRBJ1-2; clone_size: few; cdr3_aa: CASSLGTVRDGYTF
v_call: TRBV13; j_call: TRBJ2-7; clone_size: few; cdr3_aa: CASSLSPDRGSSYEQYF
v_call: TRBV7-6; j_call: TRBJ2-7; clone_size: -; cdr3_aa: CASSLPGQELYEQYF
v_call: TRBV7-9; j_call: TRBJ1-2; clone_size: few; cdr3_aa: CASSPLPGQENYGYTF
v_call: TRBV6-6; j_call: TRBJ2-1; clone_size: few; cdr3_aa: CASSYSRGRNEQFF
v_call: TRBV7-9; j_call: TRBJ2-3; clone_size: -; cdr3_aa: CASSTSSRHTDTQYF
v_call: TRBV7-9; j_call: TRBJ2-5; clone_size: few; cdr3_aa: CASSPPPGGRRWETQYF
v_call: TRBV7-9; j_call: TRBJ1-2; clone_size: -; cdr3_aa: CASRESNYGYTF
v_call: TRBV9; j_call: TRBJ1-1; clone_size: -; cdr3_aa: CASSVVSAPINAFF
v_call: TRBV27; j_call: TRBJ2-5; clone_size: few; cdr3_aa: CASSSSRTGTETQYF
v_call: TRBV6-6; j_call: TRBJ2-1; clone_size: -; cdr3_aa: CAGGGYNEQFF
v_call: TRBV12-3/TRBV12-4; j_call: TRBJ2-5; clone_size: few; cdr3_aa: CASSVDINRGRGETQYF
v_call: TRBV7-2; j_call: TRBJ1-5; clone_size: few; cdr3_aa: CASSLGSGRQGGQPQHF
v_call: TRBV4-2; j_call: TRBJ1-2; clone_size: few; cdr3_aa: CASSPGQGDKISYTF
v_call: TRBV5-1; j_call: TRBJ1-1; clone_size: -; cdr3_aa: CASGIDRAAFF
v_call: TRBV6-5; j_call: TRBJ2-1; clone_size: -; cdr3_aa: CAGSSLTSGYYNEQFF
v_call: TRBV4-3; j_call: TRBJ2-7; clone_size: -; cdr3_aa: CASSQERGGYEQYF
v_call: TRBV11-3; j_call: TRBJ2-1; clone_size: -; cdr3_aa: CASNLRRGVGNEQFF
v_call: TRBV5-5; j_call: TRBJ2-7; clone_size: few; cdr3_aa: CASSLDKSYEQYF
v_call: TRBV7-9; j_call: TRBJ1-4; clone_size: -; cdr3_aa: CASSLEAPTAKLFF
v_call: TRBV7-8; j_call: TRBJ1-5; clone_size: -; cdr3_aa: CASSSSGTLNQPQHF
v_call: TRBV4-3; j_call: TRBJ2-3; clone_size: few; cdr3_aa: CASSQDRSGVTDTQYF
v_call: TRBV5-1; j_call: TRBJ2-7; clone_size: few; cdr3_aa: CASSPNPGLTKTQYF
v_call: TRBV29-1; j_call: TRBJ1-2; clone_size: -; cdr3_aa: CSVAGGQFYGYTF
v_call: TRBV4-3; j_call: TRBJ1-1; clone_size: few; cdr3_aa: CASSRIMGGPEAFF
v_call: TRBV7-9; j_call: TRBJ1-2; clone_size: few; cdr3_aa: CASSFHRENYGYTF
v_call: TRBV4-3; j_call: TRBJ1-4; clone_size: -; cdr3_aa: CASKDGSTNEKLFF
v_call: TRBV18; j_call: TRBJ1-2; clone_size: -; cdr3_aa: CASSPQRGQVGGNYGYTF
v_call: TRBV14; j_call: TRBJ2-7; clone_size: -; cdr3_aa: CASSQGGELYF
v_call: TRBV6-1; j_call: TRBJ1-2; clone_size: -; cdr3_aa: CASSEGGAGRYGYTF
v_call: TRBV29-1; j_call: TRBJ1-6; clone_size: -; cdr3_aa: CSVSTGANSPLHF